What follows is one T cell receptor beta chain and its context. This table comes from immunoSEQ multiplex PCR, and its TCRdb copy is limited to in-frame clones, with some not included. The sample records tens of thousands of clones, roughly 86% being singletons. The entry originates in a study of OX40 agonist ivuxolimab in advanced cancers. About the study: The drug used for patients, ivuxolimab, was an agonistic anti-OX40 (CD134) antibody. Three individuals attained partial responses, comprising one hepatocellular carcinoma case and two cutaneous melanoma cases.

The V end lost 6 bases, the J end lost 3 bases, and 17 bases lay between the germline ends. Germline V lookup: CDR1 SGHAT, CDR2 FQNNGV. The CDR3 loop spans 15 amino acids. The receptor's source is an adult with an advanced solid tumor such as melanoma, head and neck, liver or kidney cancer. This specimen was CD4+ or CD8+ T cells sorted from blood, taken in a trial of the OX40 agonist ivuxolimab. The rearrangement links TRBV11-2 to TRBJ1-2; D is possibly TRBD1 (5 bases). Here the CDR3 reads CASSYHPGTDYGYTF. Here the CDR3 DNA reads TGTGCCAGCAGTTATCACCCCGGGACCGACTATGGCTACACCTTC.